One and the same sample provided the 16 T cell receptor beta chains below, sequenced in a study of T cell responses to AZD1222 COVID-19 vaccine (dated by TCRdb to the early 2020s). The label giving this sample's time point can be read as: baseline before first vaccination. The method behind the library was the immunoSEQ multiplex PCR assay. Here the immuneACCESS table is served through TCRdb, limited to in-frame sequences with V and J called. Missing clones are a known gap in these copies; in checked studies unresolved V genes cover under half, and the rest lacks a known reason. This sample holds around 150,000 clones; 85% to 95% were observed only once. Roughly 1.7% of the sample lies in the top ten. The sample consisted of peripheral blood, taken on day 0 of AZD1222 vaccination. Receptors originate from an adult in good health.

V and J are TRBV5-5 and TRBJ2-7; 12 nucleotides line up with TRBD2. Germline values: CDR1 SGHKS, CDR2 YYEKEE (reference sequence). The CDR3 sequence is 17 residues long. After removal of 5 bases from V and 2 bases from J, the junction contained 11 bases not matched to a gene. CDR3 loop: CASSPLPLAGGPYEQYF. Written as DNA, the CDR3 is TGTGCCAGCAGTCCCCTCCCCCTAGCGGGGGGGCCCTACGAGCAGTACTTC.

The rearrangement joins TRBV15 to TRBJ1-1; D is perhaps TRBD1 (5 bases). The germline V and J ends were trimmed by 11 bases and 0 bases, with 10 bases remaining between them. This CDR3 spans 12 amino acids. From germline, CDR1 is LNHNV and CDR2 YYDKDF (reference sequence). This CDR3 is CASGPVNTEAFF. Written as DNA, the CDR3 is TGTGCCTCGGGACCTGTGAACACTGAAGCTTTCTTT.

The V call is TRBV13, the J call TRBJ1-1; 7 bases map to TRBD1. Germline V gene data show CDR1 as PRHDT and CDR2 as FYEKMQ (reference sequence). The J segment lost 6 bases and the V segment lost 4 bases, leaving 5 bases of the junction unmatched. This CDR3 region has 13 residues. The CDR3 DNA reads as TGTGCCAGCAGCTCATACAGGGGTTCTGAAGCTTTCTTT. Encoded protein: CASSSYRGSEAFF. Complete variable domain (other parts from reference TRBV13 and TRBJ1-1): AAGVIQSPRHLIKEKRETATLKCYPIPRHDTVYWYQQGPGQDPQFLISFYEKMQSDKGSIPDRFSAQQFSDYHSELNMSSLELGDSALYFCASSSYRGSEAFFGQGTRLTVV.

V and J are TRBV6-2 or TRBV6-3 and TRBJ1-1; no reliable D call. The CDR3 sequence is 17 residues long. Trimming left V 6 bases short and J 5 bases short, with 25 bases between. The V gene's germline CDR1 is MNHEY and CDR2 SVGEGT. CDR3 sequence (DNA): TGTGCCAGCAGCCAGCTTGGGAGGATTAGGGATTCGACTGAAGCTTTCTTT. The encoded protein is CASSQLGRIRDSTEAFF.

This chain links TRBV5-1 with TRBJ2-3; D not certain. This CDR3 spans 15 amino acids. Germline loops: CDR1 SGHRS, CDR2 YFSETQ. V lost 4 bases and J 0 bases, leaving 12 bases between the germline ends. The CDR3 nucleotides are TGCGCCAGCAGCGCTGGAGCCCCTAGCACAGATACGCAGTATTTT. Translating gives CASSAGAPSTDTQYF.

This clone was picked up one time. This chain uses TRBV28 with TRBJ2-5, with TRBD2 matching over 12 bases. V lost 7 bases, J lost 4 bases, and 10 bases stayed unmatched. The germline V gene has CDR1 MDHEN and CDR2 SYDVKM. There are 16 residues in the CDR3. As DNA, the CDR3 is TGTGCCAGCAAGTATAGGACTAGCGGGGCATCAGAGACCCAGTACTTC. Amino acids: CASKYRTSGASETQYF.

This clone has just one count. The chain recombines TRBV20-1 with TRBJ2-7; 7 nucleotides align to TRBD1. The J segment lost 4 bases and the V segment lost 4 bases, leaving 10 bases of the junction unmatched. CDR3 length: 14 amino acids. Germline V lookup: CDR1 DFQATT, CDR2 SNEGSKA (reference sequence). Written as DNA, the CDR3 is TGCAGTGCTAATGAGAGGGGGCCAGGTTACGAGCAGTACTTC. It translates to CSANERGPGYEQYF.

The chain has TRBV28 and TRBJ1-2; D unclear. Germline V gene data show CDR1 as MDHEN and CDR2 as SYDVKM. V was pared by 3 bases and J by 0 bases, with 8 bases between. CDR3 length: 14 residues. The CDR3 bases are TGTGCCAGCAGTTTGGATTCAGCTAACTATGGCTACACCTTC. The encoded protein is CASSLDSANYGYTF.

The chain links TRBV7-2 to TRBJ2-3, with 8 bases matching TRBD2. The junction had 3 bases not matched to a gene; V was cut back by 2 bases and J by 2 bases. The CDR3 consists of 15 residues. Germline V gene lookup returns CDR1 SGHTA and CDR2 FQGNSA. This chain's CDR3 is CASSLHGRATDTQYF. In nucleotides, the CDR3 is TGTGCCAGCAGCTTACACGGGAGGGCCACAGATACGCAGTATTTT.

This chain uses TRBV6-6 with TRBJ1-5; D unclear. Germline V gives CDR1 MNHNY, CDR2 SVGAGI (reference sequence). V lost 8 bases to trimming and J lost 2 bases, with 19 bases between them. The CDR3 runs 16 residues. The CDR3 sequence is CASQLGRVSGNQPQHF. The CDR3 bases are TGTGCCAGCCAGCTAGGAAGGGTTAGTGGCAATCAGCCCCAGCATTTT.

This clone was recorded a few times. This chain connects TRBV10-1 to TRBJ2-2, with unresolved D. The CDR3 has 17 residues. V dropped 5 bases and J dropped 0 bases, with 16 bases sitting between them. Germline assignment: CDR1 WNHNN and CDR2 SYGVQD (reference sequence). CDR3 nucleotide sequence: TGCGCCAGCAGTTCCGGTCTTAGTATACCGAACACCGGGGAGCTGTTTTTT. This sequence encodes CASSSGLSIPNTGELFF.

This clone was found once. The V call is TRBV6-5, the J call TRBJ2-7; D remains ambiguous. The CDR3 loop spans 12 amino acids. Trimming stripped 6 bases from V and 2 bases from J, with 8 bases between. Germline V gives CDR1 MNHEY, CDR2 SVGAGI. In DNA, the CDR3 is TGTGCCAGCAGATCTTTAACCTACGAGCAGTACTTC. Translated: CASRSLTYEQYF.

This chain joins TRBV19 and TRBJ2-1; TRBD2 matches 12 bases. CDR3 size: 17 residues. V lost 5 bases and J lost 6; bases outside the gene matches: 11. Germline loops: CDR1 LNHDA, CDR2 SQIVND (reference sequence). CDR3 sequence: CASSLVLAGGFGNEQFF. The CDR3, as DNA: TGTGCCAGTAGTCTCGTACTAGCGGGAGGATTTGGCAATGAGCAGTTCTTC.

V gene TRBV7-8 combines with J gene TRBJ2-7; D perhaps matches TRBD2 (6 bases). This CDR3 comprises 12 residues. Germline V lookup: CDR1 SGHVS, CDR2 FQNEAQ. V shed 5 bases and J shed 6 bases, with 11 bases lying between them. The CDR3 DNA reads TGTGCCAGCAGCCGGGGGTCTTCCGAGCAGTACTTC. Encoded protein: CASSRGSSEQYF.

J is TRBJ1-2 and V is TRBV7-2; no reliable D call. CDR3 length: 14 amino acids. The V end was cut by 5 bases, the J end by 4 bases, with 14 bases between. Germline-derived CDR1 and CDR2 are SGHTA and FQGNSA. CDR3 residues: CASSPRGSGYGYTF. CDR3 in DNA: TGTGCCAGCAGCCCTCGAGGGTCTGGCTATGGCTACACCTTC.

Concerning this clone: One end of the junction fails to match germline, which may point to a read error. This sequence joins TRBV24-1 and TRBJ2-7; D perhaps matches TRBD2 (6 bases). The CDR3 is 13 residues long. Germline CDR1 and CDR2: KGHDR and SFDVKD. The CDR3 nucleotides read TGTGCCACCAGTGCTCCTGGGACTCAAGAGCAGTGCTTC. It codes for CATSAPGTQEQCF.